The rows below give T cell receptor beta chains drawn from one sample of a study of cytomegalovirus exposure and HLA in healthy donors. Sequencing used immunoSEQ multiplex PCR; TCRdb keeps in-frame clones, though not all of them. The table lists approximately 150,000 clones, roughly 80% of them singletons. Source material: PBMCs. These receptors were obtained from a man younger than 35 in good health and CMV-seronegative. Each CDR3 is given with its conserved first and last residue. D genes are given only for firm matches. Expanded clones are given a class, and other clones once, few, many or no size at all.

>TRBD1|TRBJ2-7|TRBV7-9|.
CSSSPPGQFAYEQYF
TGTTCCAGCAGCCCCCCGGGACAGTTCGCCTACGAGCAGTACTTC
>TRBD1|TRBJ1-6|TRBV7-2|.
CASSFSQGINSPLHF
TGTGCCAGCAGCTTCTCACAGGGGATTAATTCACCCCTCCACTTT
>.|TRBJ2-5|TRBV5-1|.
CASNKDTPWAQYF
TGCGCCAGCAACAAGGACACGCCTTGGGCCCAGTACTTC
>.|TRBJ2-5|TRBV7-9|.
CASSLEARETQYF
TGTGCCAGCAGCTTAGAGGCTAGAGAGACCCAGTACTTC
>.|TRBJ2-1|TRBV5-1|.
CASRSGLAYYNEQFF
TGCGCCAGCAGAAGTGGGCTAGCATATTACAATGAGCAGTTCTTC
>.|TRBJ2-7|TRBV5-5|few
CASRRDSSEVYYEQYF
TGTGCCAGCAGACGTGACAGCTCAGAGGTCTACTACGAGCAGTACTTC
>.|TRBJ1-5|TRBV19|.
CASSIQGSDSNQPQHF
TGTGCCAGTAGTATACAAGGGAGCGATAGCAATCAGCCCCAGCATTTT
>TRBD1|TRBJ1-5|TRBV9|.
CASSVGQGRDQPQHF
TGTGCCAGCAGCGTAGGACAGGGTAGGGATCAGCCCCAGCATTTT
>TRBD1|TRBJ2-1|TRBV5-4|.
CASSLVDRAHEQFF
TGTGCCAGCAGCTTGGTGGACAGGGCCCATGAGCAGTTCTTC
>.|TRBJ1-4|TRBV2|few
CASSDAGATNEKLFF
TGTGCCAGCAGTGACGCGGGGGCGACTAATGAAAAACTGTTTTTT
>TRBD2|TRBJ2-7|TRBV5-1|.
CASSRGLAAYEQYF
TGCGCCAGCAGCAGGGGACTAGCGGCCTACGAGCAGTACTTC
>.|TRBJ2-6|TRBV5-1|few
CASSSRGENVLTF
TGCGCCAGCAGCTCCAGGGGTGAGAACGTCCTGACTTTC
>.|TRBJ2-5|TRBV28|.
CASSLLTSLGETQYF
TGTGCCAGCAGTTTACTAACTAGTTTAGGAGAGACCCAGTACTTC
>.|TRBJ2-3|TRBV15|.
CATSRVGVTGNTDTQYF
TGTGCCACCAGCAGAGTCGGGGTTACCGGAAACACAGATACGCAGTATTTT
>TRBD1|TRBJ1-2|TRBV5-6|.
CASSLRGFYGYTF
TGTGCCAGCAGCCTCAGGGGGTTCTATGGCTACACCTTC
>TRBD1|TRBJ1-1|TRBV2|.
CASSGGGQGKTEAFF
TGTGCCAGCAGTGGCGGGGGACAGGGTAAGACTGAAGCTTTCTTT
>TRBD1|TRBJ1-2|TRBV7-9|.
CASSYGTADGYTF
TGTGCCAGCAGCTACGGGACAGCTGATGGCTACACCTTC
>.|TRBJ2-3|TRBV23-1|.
CASSKKPRTHRSTDTQYF
TGCGCCAGCAGTAAAAAGCCCCGGACACATAGAAGCACAGATACGCAGTATTTT
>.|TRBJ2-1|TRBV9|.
CASSVGTPGDEQFF
TGTGCCAGCAGCGTCGGGACTCCGGGGGATGAGCAGTTCTTC
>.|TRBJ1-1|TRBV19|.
CASSIARGVTEAFF
TGTGCCAGTAGTATAGCCAGGGGAGTGACTGAAGCTTTCTTT
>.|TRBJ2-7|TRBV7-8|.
CASSLGDRSSYEQYF
TGTGCCAGCAGCTTAGGAGACAGGAGCTCCTACGAGCAGTACTTC
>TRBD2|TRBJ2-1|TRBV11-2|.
CASSSILAGPRNEQFF
TGTGCCAGCAGCTCTATTTTAGCGGGGCCTCGTAATGAGCAGTTCTTC
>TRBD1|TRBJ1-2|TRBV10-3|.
CAIRDRNYGYTF
TGTGCCATCCGGGACAGGAACTATGGCTACACCTTC
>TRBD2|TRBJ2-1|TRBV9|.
CASSVAGGRSSYNEQFF
TGTGCCAGCAGCGTAGCGGGGGGAAGAAGCTCCTACAATGAGCAGTTCTTC
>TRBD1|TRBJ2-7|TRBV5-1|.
CASSLPQPSTPDRQTYEQYF
TGCGCCAGCAGCTTGCCTCAACCCAGCACTCCGGACAGGCAAACCTACGAGCAGTACTTC
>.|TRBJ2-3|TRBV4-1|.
CASSQLGLEGDTQYF
TGCGCCAGCAGCCAGCTCGGCCTAGAGGGAGATACGCAGTATTTT
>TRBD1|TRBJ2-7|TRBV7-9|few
CASSSGTVAYEQYF
TGTGCCAGCAGCTCAGGGACAGTCGCCTACGAGCAGTACTTC
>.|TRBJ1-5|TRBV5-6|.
CASSLEGQPQHF
TGTGCCAGCAGCTTGGAGGGGCAGCCCCAGCATTTT
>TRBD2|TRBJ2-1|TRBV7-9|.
CASSVSGTSGNEQFF
TGTGCCAGCAGCGTATCCGGGACTAGCGGCAATGAGCAGTTCTTC
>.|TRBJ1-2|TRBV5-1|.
CASSPGNWNYGYTF
TGCGCCAGCAGCCCAGGAAACTGGAACTATGGCTACACCTTC
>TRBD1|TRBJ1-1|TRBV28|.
CASSFRQGGTEAFF
TGTGCCAGCAGTTTCCGACAGGGAGGCACTGAAGCTTTCTTT
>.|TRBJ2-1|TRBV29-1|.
CSVAEEQFF
TGCAGCGTTGCGGAGGAGCAGTTCTTC
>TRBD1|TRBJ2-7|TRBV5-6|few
CASSALGTVFEQYF
TGTGCCAGCAGCGCCCTTGGGACAGTATTTGAGCAGTACTTC
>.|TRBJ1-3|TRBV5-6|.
CASSRTGDSGNTIYF
TGTGCCAGCAGTCGTACAGGCGACTCTGGAAACACCATATATTTT
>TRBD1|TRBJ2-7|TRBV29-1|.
CSVDTGGYEQYF
TGCAGCGTCGATACAGGGGGCTACGAGCAGTACTTC
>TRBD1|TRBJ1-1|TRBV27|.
CASSQRQGLTEAFF
TGTGCCAGCAGTCAAAGACAGGGGTTAACTGAAGCTTTCTTT